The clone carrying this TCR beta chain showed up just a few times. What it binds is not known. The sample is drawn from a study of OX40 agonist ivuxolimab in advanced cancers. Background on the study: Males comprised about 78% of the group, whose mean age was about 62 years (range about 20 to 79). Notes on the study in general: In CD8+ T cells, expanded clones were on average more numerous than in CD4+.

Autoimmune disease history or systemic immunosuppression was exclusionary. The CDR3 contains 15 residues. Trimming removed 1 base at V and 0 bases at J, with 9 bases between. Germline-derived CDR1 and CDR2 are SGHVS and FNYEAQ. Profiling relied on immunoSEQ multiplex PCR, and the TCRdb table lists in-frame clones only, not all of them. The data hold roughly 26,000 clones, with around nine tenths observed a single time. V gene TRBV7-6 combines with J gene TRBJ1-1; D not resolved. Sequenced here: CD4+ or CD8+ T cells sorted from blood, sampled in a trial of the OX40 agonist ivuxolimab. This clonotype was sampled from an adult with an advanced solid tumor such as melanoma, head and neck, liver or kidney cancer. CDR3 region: CASSLGIGLNTEAFF. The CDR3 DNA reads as TGTGCCAGCAGCTTAGGTATAGGGCTGAACACTGAAGCTTTCTTT.